This TCR beta chain came from a study of CD8+CD57+ T cells in acquired aplastic anemia. About the study: Sorted CD4+ plus CD8+ cells gave DNA averaging about 3.2 ug.

Sequencing was done on patients that had shown CD8+CD57+ cell expansion by flow cytometry. The V segment lost 1 base and the J segment 5 bases; nucleotides outside the gene matches: 9. From germline, CDR1 is LGHNA and CDR2 YNFKEQ. The CDR3 sequence is 16 residues long. The study profiled TCR beta VDJ and CDR3 using genomic DNA as template. TCRdb called the reads again in MiXCR, with one record for every CDR3 protein. The sample lists tens of thousands of distinct CDR3 sequences; about three quarters were seen once. The sequence derives from a human donor with aplastic anemia. This rearrangement joins TRBV4-2 to TRBJ2-7, with 9 bases lining up with TRBD1. Specimen: sorted CD4+, CD8+, or CD8+CD57+ T cells (not recorded which) from PBMCs. The DNA for the CDR3 is TGTGCCAGCAGCCAAGTAACAGGGACAGGGTCCCACGAGCAGTACTTC. This translates into CASSQVTGTGSHEQYF.